This T cell receptor beta chain was identified in a study of Ad26.COV2.S vaccination and SARS-CoV-2 variants. At the level of the study: Donor participated within the Ad26.COV2.S arm of the COV1001 trial. Doses of Ad26.COV2.S were injected into muscle once or twice, 56 days apart. Broader study findings: Vaccine and placebo groups showed comparable non-spike TCR breadth. The study found higher spike-specific TCR breadth in vaccine than placebo recipients.

Trimming removed 1 base from V and 0 bases from J, with 10 bases in between. Looked up from germline, CDR1 is SEHNR and CDR2 is FQNEAQ (reference sequence). The CDR3 length is 17 residues. TCRdb's table, derived via immunoSEQ multiplex PCR, lists solely in-frame clones and lacks some. The data hold around 300,000 clones, with around 90% observed a single time. To note about this clone: Its antigen is not identified.

Treatment in this sample: roughly 20 received Ad26.COV2.S at low or high dose, single or two shots; roughly 5 received placebo; per-sample allocation not given. Samples were taken on day 63 after the first vaccine or placebo injection. The TCR originated in a person aged 18-60 years who received the Ad26.COV2.S COVID-19 vaccine or a placebo. Here the sequenced sample was peripheral blood, taken in a trial of Ad26.COV2.S vaccine versus placebo. This chain connects TRBV7-9 to TRBJ1-6; TRBD1 is a possible D gene (5 bases). CDR3 region: CASSLGQSSSYNSPLHF. The CDR3 nucleotides read TGTGCCAGCAGCTTAGGACAGTCGAGCTCCTATAATTCACCCCTCCACTTT.